Listed below are T cell receptor beta chains from one sample, sequenced in a study of control samples from healthy donors and cancer patients. Some clones are missing from TCRdb's copy, which holds only in-frame ones; the method was immunoSEQ multiplex PCR. This sample has approximately 68,000 clones, with more than 80% found just once. Sequencing input: blood. The receptors originated from a man aged 55 to 70 in good health. Each CDR3 is given with its conserved first and last residue. The order of the fields is J gene, V gene, clone size, D gene, CDR3 DNA, CDR3 protein. D genes are given only for firm matches. Only some rows state a clone size, as once, few, many or a class for expanded clones.

j_gene: TRBJ2-1
v_gene: TRBV12-3/TRBV12-4
abundance: once
d_gene: -
CDR3nt: TGTGCCAGCAGTTCCGTACAGGGAAGGCCGTTCTTC
CDR3aa: CASSSVQGRPFF

j_gene: TRBJ2-2
v_gene: TRBV7-8
abundance: once
d_gene: TRBD1
CDR3nt: TGTGCCAGCAGCTTAGGAGATTTTACAGGGGCTATAAGCACCGGGGAGCTGTTTTTT
CDR3aa: CASSLGDFTGAISTGELFF

j_gene: TRBJ2-5
v_gene: TRBV11-2
abundance: -
d_gene: -
CDR3nt: TGTGCCAGCAGCCCGTGGACAGAACAAGAGACCCAGTACTTC
CDR3aa: CASSPWTEQETQYF

j_gene: TRBJ2-7
v_gene: TRBV27
abundance: -
d_gene: TRBD1
CDR3nt: TGTGCCAGCAGTTCCGGGACAGGGGGTTTCGAGCAGTACTTC
CDR3aa: CASSSGTGGFEQYF

j_gene: TRBJ1-5
v_gene: TRBV19
abundance: -
d_gene: -
CDR3nt: TGTGCCAGTAGTGGGTTTAATCAGCCCCAGCATTTT
CDR3aa: CASSGFNQPQHF

j_gene: TRBJ1-3
v_gene: TRBV4-3
abundance: medium-sized
d_gene: -
CDR3nt: TGCGCCAGCAGCCTCCATAGGATCGCGCTTCTCCCCGGAAACACCATATATTTT
CDR3aa: CASSLHRIALLPGNTIYF

j_gene: TRBJ2-1
v_gene: TRBV6-5
abundance: -
d_gene: -
CDR3nt: TGTGCCAGCAGTTACGTGCAGGGGGGAGATGGTGAGCAGTTCTTC
CDR3aa: CASSYVQGGDGEQFF

j_gene: TRBJ2-1
v_gene: TRBV5-1
abundance: many
d_gene: TRBD2
CDR3nt: TGCGCCAGCACCGGGGGGACTAGCTCCTACAATGAGCAGTTCTTC
CDR3aa: CASTGGTSSYNEQFF

j_gene: TRBJ1-2
v_gene: TRBV7-2
abundance: few
d_gene: -
CDR3nt: TGTGCCAGCAGCTCCCACAGCGGCTATGGCTACACCTTC
CDR3aa: CASSSHSGYGYTF

j_gene: TRBJ2-1
v_gene: TRBV5-4
abundance: -
d_gene: TRBD2
CDR3nt: TGTGCCAGCAGCTTGTATTCTAGCGGAACATACAATGAGCAGTTCTTC
CDR3aa: CASSLYSSGTYNEQFF

j_gene: TRBJ2-7
v_gene: TRBV19
abundance: -
d_gene: -
CDR3nt: TGTGCCAGTAGTTCCAGGGAAACCTACGAGCAGTACTTC
CDR3aa: CASSSRETYEQYF

j_gene: TRBJ2-7
v_gene: TRBV3-1/TRBV3-2
abundance: -
d_gene: TRBD2
CDR3nt: TGTGCCAGCAGCCCTATAGCGGGATACGAGCAGTACTTC
CDR3aa: CASSPIAGYEQYF

j_gene: TRBJ2-2
v_gene: TRBV6-5
abundance: -
d_gene: TRBD1
CDR3nt: TGTGCCAGCAGTCGGGACAGCGTTACCGGGGAGCTGTTTTTT
CDR3aa: CASSRDSVTGELFF

j_gene: TRBJ2-3
v_gene: TRBV5-1
abundance: once
d_gene: TRBD2
CDR3nt: TGCGCCAGCAGCTTGGCCGGGACTAGCGGGAGACGAGTCACAGATACGCAGTATTTT
CDR3aa: CASSLAGTSGRRVTDTQYF

j_gene: TRBJ1-3
v_gene: TRBV7-2
abundance: -
d_gene: -
CDR3nt: TGTGCCAGCAGCTTAGACGCCGGAAACACCATATATTTT
CDR3aa: CASSLDAGNTIYF

j_gene: TRBJ1-1
v_gene: TRBV18
abundance: -
d_gene: -
CDR3nt: TGTGCCAGCTCACCGGCGACAGTGAACACTGAAGCTTTCTTT
CDR3aa: CASSPATVNTEAFF

j_gene: TRBJ1-6
v_gene: TRBV28
abundance: -
d_gene: -
CDR3nt: TGTGCCAGCAGTTTACCGCAGAATAATTCACCCCTCCACTTT
CDR3aa: CASSLPQNNSPLHF

j_gene: TRBJ2-7
v_gene: TRBV7-2
abundance: -
d_gene: -
CDR3nt: TGTGCCAGCAGCCCGCAAGGCGGGGAGACCTACGAGCAGTACTTC
CDR3aa: CASSPQGGETYEQYF

j_gene: TRBJ1-4
v_gene: TRBV5-1
abundance: -
d_gene: -
CDR3nt: TGCGCCAGCAGCGCAGGTGACAGAGCAACTAATGAAAAACTGTTTTTT
CDR3aa: CASSAGDRATNEKLFF

j_gene: TRBJ2-6
v_gene: TRBV30
abundance: -
d_gene: -
CDR3nt: TGTGCCTGGAGTGATCTAGGGGTTGGGGCCAACGTCCTGACTTTC
CDR3aa: CAWSDLGVGANVLTF

j_gene: TRBJ2-5
v_gene: TRBV3-1/TRBV3-2
abundance: once
d_gene: -
CDR3nt: TGTGCCAGCAGCCAAGTTAGGTTACTACAAGAGACCCAGTACTTC
CDR3aa: CASSQVRLLQETQYF

j_gene: TRBJ1-2
v_gene: TRBV5-1
abundance: -
d_gene: TRBD1
CDR3nt: TGCGCCAGCAGTCCCACAGGGGGAGGTGAAACTATCAACTTTGGCTACACCTTC
CDR3aa: CASSPTGGGETINFGYTF

j_gene: TRBJ2-7
v_gene: TRBV4-3
abundance: -
d_gene: -
CDR3nt: TGCGCCAGCAGCCAAGATGACGGATACGCGACCTACGAGCAGTACTTC
CDR3aa: CASSQDDGYATYEQYF

j_gene: TRBJ1-4
v_gene: TRBV6-1
abundance: -
d_gene: -
CDR3nt: TGTGCCAGCAGTGAAGGGGCAGTATATAATGAAAAACTGTTTTTT
CDR3aa: CASSEGAVYNEKLFF

j_gene: TRBJ1-5
v_gene: TRBV30
abundance: few
d_gene: -
CDR3nt: TGTGCCTGGAACCGGGATTTTCATCAGCCCCAGCATTTT
CDR3aa: CAWNRDFHQPQHF

j_gene: TRBJ2-2
v_gene: TRBV28
abundance: -
d_gene: TRBD2
CDR3nt: TGTGCCAGCAGTTCAGCGGGAGGGGAAGGAACCGGGGAGCTGTTTTTT
CDR3aa: CASSSAGGEGTGELFF

j_gene: TRBJ1-1
v_gene: TRBV10-3
abundance: -
d_gene: TRBD1
CDR3nt: TGTGCCATCAGTGCGACAGGGGGGGAGACTGAAGCTTTCTTT
CDR3aa: CAISATGGETEAFF

j_gene: TRBJ2-2
v_gene: TRBV5-1
abundance: -
d_gene: -
CDR3nt: TGCGCCAGCAGCTTGGACCACACCGGGGAGCTGTTTTTT
CDR3aa: CASSLDHTGELFF

j_gene: TRBJ2-7
v_gene: TRBV6-5
abundance: once
d_gene: TRBD2
CDR3nt: TGTGCCAGCAATAGCGGGAGGACACCCTACGAGCAGTACTTC
CDR3aa: CASNSGRTPYEQYF

j_gene: TRBJ1-2
v_gene: TRBV30
abundance: -
d_gene: -
CDR3nt: TGTGCCTGGGTCCCCCGGGACTCGAACTATGGCTACACCTTC
CDR3aa: CAWVPRDSNYGYTF

j_gene: TRBJ1-1
v_gene: TRBV5-4
abundance: -
d_gene: TRBD1
CDR3nt: TGTGCCAGCTGGACAGGGGGAGATATGAACACTGAAGCTTTCTTT
CDR3aa: CASWTGGDMNTEAFF